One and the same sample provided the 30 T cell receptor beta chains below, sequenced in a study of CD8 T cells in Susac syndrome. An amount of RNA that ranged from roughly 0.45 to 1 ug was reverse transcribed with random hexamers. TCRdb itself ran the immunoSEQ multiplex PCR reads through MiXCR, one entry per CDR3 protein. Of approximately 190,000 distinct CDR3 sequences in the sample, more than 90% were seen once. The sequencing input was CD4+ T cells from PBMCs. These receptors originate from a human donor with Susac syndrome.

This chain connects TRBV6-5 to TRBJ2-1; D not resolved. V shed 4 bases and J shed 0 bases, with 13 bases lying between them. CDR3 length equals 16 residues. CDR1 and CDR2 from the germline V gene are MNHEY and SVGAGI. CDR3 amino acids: CASSSGLPSSYNEQFF. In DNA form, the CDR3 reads TGTGCCAGCAGTTCCGGGCTTCCGAGCTCCTACAATGAGCAGTTCTTC.

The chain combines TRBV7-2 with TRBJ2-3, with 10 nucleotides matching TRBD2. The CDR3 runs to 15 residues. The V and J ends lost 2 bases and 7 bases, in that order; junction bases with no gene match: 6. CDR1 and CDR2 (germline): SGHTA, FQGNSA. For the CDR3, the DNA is TGTGCCAGCAGCTTACCTAGCGGGGGTAGAAATACGCAGTATTTT. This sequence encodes CASSLPSGGRNTQYF.

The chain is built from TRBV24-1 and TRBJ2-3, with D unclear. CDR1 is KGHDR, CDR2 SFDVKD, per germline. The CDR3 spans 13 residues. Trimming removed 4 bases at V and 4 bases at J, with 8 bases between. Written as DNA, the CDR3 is TGTGCCACCAGTGACGGCGTCGCAGATACGCAGTATTTT. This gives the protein CATSDGVADTQYF.

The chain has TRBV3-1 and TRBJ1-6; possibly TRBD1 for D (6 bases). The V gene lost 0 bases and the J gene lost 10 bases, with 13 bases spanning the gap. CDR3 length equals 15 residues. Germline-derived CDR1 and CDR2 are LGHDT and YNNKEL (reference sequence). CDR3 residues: CASSQDTGIRSPLHF. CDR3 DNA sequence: TGTGCCAGCAGCCAAGATACAGGGATTAGATCACCCCTCCACTTT.

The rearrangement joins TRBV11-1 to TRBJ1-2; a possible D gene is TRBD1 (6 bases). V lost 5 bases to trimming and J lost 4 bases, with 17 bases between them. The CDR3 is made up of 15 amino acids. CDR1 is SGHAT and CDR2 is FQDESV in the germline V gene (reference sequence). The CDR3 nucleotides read TGTGCCAGCAGCGCCTGGGACACAGCACGCTATGGCTACACCTTC. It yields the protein CASSAWDTARYGYTF.

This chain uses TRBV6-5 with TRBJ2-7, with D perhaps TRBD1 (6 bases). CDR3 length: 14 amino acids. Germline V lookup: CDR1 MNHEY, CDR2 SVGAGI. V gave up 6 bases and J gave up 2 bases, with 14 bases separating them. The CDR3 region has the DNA TGTGCCAGCAGGAACAGGGATCCAACCTACGAGCAGTACTTC. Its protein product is CASRNRDPTYEQYF.

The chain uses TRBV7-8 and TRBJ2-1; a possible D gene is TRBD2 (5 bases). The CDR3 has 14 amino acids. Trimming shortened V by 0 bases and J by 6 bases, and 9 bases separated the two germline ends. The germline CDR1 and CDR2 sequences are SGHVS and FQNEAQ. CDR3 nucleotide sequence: TGTGCCAGCAGCTTAGCGCCTAGCATCAATGAGCAGTTCTTC. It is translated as CASSLAPSINEQFF.

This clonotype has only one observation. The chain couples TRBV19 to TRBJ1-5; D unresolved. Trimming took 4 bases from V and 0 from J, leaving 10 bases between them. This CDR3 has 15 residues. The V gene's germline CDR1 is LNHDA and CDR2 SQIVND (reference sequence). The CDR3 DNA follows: TGTGCCAGTAGTAGATCCAGATTTAGCAATCAGCCCCAGCATTTT. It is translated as CASSRSRFSNQPQHF.

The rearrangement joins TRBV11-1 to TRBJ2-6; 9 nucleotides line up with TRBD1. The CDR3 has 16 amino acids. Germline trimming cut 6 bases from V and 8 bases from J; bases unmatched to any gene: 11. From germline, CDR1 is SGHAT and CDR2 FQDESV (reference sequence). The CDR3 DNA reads TGTGCCAGCAGTCCTGGGACAGGGAAAGGGACCAACGTCCTGACTTTC. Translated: CASSPGTGKGTNVLTF. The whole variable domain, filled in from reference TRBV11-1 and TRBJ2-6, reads EAEVAQSPRYKITEKSQAVAFWCDPISGHATLYWYRQILGQGPELLVQFQDESVVDDSQLPKDRFSAERLKGVDSTLKIQPAELGDSAMYLCASSPGTGKGTNVLTFGAGSRLTVL.

CDR3 protein: CASRGQGYEQYF. The CDR3 coding sequence is TGTGCCAGCAGGGGACAGGGTTACGAGCAGTACTTC. The gene calls are TRBV12-3 or TRBV12-4 and TRBJ2-7; TRBD1 aligns across 9 bases. The CDR3 spans 12 residues. V lost 6 bases, J lost 4 bases, and 1 base stayed unmatched.

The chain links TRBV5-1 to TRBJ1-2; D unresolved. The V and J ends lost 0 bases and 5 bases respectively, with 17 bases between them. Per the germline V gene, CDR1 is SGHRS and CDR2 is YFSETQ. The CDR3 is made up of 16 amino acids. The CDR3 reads CASSLVFSAEPYGYTF. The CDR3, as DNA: TGCGCCAGCAGCTTGGTCTTCTCGGCAGAACCATATGGCTACACCTTC.

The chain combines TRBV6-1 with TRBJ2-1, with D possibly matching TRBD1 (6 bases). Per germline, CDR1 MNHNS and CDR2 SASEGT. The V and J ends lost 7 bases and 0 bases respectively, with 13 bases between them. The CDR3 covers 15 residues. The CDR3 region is CASIWTVGSYNEQFF. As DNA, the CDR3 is TGTGCCAGCATCTGGACAGTGGGCTCCTACAATGAGCAGTTCTTC.

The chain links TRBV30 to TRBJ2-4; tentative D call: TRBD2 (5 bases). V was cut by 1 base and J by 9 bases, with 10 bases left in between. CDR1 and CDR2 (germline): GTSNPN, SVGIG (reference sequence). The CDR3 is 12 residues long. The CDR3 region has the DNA TGTGCCTGGAGTGAGGGCGCGGGCATTCAGTACTTC. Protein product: CAWSEGAGIQYF.

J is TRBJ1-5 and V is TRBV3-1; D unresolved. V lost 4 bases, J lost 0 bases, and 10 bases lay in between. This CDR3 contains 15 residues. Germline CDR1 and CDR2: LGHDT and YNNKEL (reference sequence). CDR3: CASSRGRSSNQPQHF. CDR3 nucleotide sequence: TGTGCCAGCAGCCGAGGACGGTCTAGCAATCAGCCCCAGCATTTT.

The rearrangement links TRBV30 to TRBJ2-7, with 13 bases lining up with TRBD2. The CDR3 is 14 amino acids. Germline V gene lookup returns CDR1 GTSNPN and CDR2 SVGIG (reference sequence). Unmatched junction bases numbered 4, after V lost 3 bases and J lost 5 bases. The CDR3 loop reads CAWRRGLAGHEQYF. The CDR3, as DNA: TGTGCCTGGAGGCGGGGACTAGCGGGGCACGAGCAGTACTTC.

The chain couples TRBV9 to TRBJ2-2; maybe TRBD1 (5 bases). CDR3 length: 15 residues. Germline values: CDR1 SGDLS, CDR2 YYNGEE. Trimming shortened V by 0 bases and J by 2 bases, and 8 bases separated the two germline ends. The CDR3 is CASSVGGGNTGELFF. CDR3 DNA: TGTGCCAGCAGCGTAGGGGGCGGAAACACCGGGGAGCTGTTTTTT.

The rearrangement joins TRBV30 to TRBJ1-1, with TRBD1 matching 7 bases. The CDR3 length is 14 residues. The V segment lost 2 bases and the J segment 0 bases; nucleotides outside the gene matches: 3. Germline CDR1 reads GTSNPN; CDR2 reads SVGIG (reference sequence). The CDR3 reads CAWSTGVMNTEAFF. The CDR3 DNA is TGTGCCTGGAGTACAGGGGTCATGAACACTGAAGCTTTCTTT.

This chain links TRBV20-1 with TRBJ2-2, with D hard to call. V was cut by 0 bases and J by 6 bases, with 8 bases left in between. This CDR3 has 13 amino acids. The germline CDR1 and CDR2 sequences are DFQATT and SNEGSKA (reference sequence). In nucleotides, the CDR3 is TGCAGTGCTAGAGATCAACTGCCCGGGGAGCTGTTTTTT. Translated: CSARDQLPGELFF.

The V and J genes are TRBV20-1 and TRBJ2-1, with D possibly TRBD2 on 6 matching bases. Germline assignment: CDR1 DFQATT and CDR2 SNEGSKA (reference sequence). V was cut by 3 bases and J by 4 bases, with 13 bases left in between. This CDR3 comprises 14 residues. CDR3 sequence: CSASRGARYNEQFF. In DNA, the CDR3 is TGCAGTGCTAGTCGCGGGGCTAGATACAATGAGCAGTTCTTC.

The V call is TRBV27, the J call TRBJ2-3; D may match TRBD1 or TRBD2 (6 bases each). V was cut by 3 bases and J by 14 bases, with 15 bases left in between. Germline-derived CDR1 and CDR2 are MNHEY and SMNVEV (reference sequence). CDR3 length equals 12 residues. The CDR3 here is CASSFLRGALYF. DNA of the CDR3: TGTGCCAGCAGTTTCCTTAGGGGGGCTCTGTATTTT.

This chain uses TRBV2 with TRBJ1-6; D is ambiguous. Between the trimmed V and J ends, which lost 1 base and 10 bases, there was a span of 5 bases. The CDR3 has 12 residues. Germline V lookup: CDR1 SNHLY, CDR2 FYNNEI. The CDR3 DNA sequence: TGTGCCAGCAGTGAAGATGACTCACCCCTCCACTTT. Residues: CASSEDDSPLHF.

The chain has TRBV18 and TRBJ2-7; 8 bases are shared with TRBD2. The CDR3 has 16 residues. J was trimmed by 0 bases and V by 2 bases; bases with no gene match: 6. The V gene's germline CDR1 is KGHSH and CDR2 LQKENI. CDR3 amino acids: CASSPSLAGSSYEQYF. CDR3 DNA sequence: TGTGCCAGCTCACCATCCTTAGCGGGGAGCTCCTACGAGCAGTACTTC.

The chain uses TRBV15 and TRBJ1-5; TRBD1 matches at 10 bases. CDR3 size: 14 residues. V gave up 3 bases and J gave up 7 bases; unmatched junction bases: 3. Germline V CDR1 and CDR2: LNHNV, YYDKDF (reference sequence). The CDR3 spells CATSSSGQGQPQHF. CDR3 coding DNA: TGTGCCACCAGCAGCTCGGGACAGGGGCAGCCCCAGCATTTT.

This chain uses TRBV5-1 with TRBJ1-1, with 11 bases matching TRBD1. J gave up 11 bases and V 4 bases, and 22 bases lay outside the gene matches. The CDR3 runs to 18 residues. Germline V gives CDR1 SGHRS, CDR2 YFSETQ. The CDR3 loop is CASSPEQDRGLTRVEAFF. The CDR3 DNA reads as TGCGCCAGCAGCCCGGAACAGGACAGGGGGCTGACAAGGGTTGAGGCTTTCTTT.

The CDR3 sequence: CASSVYTLGSPLHF. Here the CDR3 DNA reads TGTGCCAGCAGCGTCTACACTTTAGGTTCACCCCTCCACTTT. The chain has TRBV9 and TRBJ1-6; D remains unclear. The CDR3 sequence is 14 residues long. Trimming shortened V by 2 bases and J by 9 bases, and 12 bases separated the two germline ends. CDR1 SGDLS and CDR2 YYNGEE come from the germline V gene. Looking up the rest from reference TRBV9 and TRBJ1-6 gives the full variable domain: DSGVTQTPKHLITATGQRVTLRCSPRSGDLSVYWYQQSLDQGLQFLIQYYNGEERAKGNILERFSAQQFPDLHSELNLSSLELGDSALYFCASSVYTLGSPLHFGNGTRLTVT.

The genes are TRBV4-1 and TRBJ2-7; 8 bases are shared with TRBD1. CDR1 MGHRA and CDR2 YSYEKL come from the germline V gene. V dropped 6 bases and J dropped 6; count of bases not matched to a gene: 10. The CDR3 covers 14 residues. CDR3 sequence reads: CASRNPGQVPEQYF. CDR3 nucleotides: TGCGCCAGCAGAAACCCGGGACAGGTGCCCGAGCAGTACTTC.

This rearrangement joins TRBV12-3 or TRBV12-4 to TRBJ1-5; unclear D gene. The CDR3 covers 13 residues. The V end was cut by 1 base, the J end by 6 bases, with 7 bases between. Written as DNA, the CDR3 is TGTGCCAGCAGTTTAGGAGGGTTTCAGCCCCAGCATTTT. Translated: CASSLGGFQPQHF.

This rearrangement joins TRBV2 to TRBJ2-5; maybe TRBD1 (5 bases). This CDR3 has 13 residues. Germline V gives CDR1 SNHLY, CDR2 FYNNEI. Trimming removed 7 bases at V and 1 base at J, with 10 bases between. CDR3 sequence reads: CASKAQGQETQYF. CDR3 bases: TGTGCCAGCAAGGCGCAGGGCCAAGAGACCCAGTACTTC.

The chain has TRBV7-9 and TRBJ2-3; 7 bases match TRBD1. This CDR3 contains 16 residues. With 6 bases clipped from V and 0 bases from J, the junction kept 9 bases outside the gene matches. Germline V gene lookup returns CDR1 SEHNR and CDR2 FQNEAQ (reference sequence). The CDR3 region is CASRQAGTESTDTQYF. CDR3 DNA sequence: TGTGCCAGCAGACAGGCCGGGACAGAGAGCACAGATACGCAGTATTTT.

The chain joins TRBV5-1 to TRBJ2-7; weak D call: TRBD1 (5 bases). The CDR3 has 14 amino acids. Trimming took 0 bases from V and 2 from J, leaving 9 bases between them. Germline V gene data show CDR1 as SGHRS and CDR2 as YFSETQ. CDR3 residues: CASSLVAGTYEQYF. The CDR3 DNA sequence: TGCGCCAGCAGCTTGGTGGCAGGGACCTACGAGCAGTACTTC.